This T cell receptor beta chain was captured in a study of OX40 agonist ivuxolimab in advanced cancers. Study in general: Ivuxolimab, an agonistic anti-OX40 (CD134) antibody, was given to patients.

The data were produced by immunoSEQ multiplex PCR, yet TCRdb's version contains in-frame clones alone and is incomplete. Here the sample spans some 80,000 clones, 80% to 95% being singletons. The CDR3 runs to 12 residues. Germline values: CDR1 WNHNN, CDR2 SYGVQD (reference sequence). The ends were cut back, 6 bases at V and 3 bases at J, with 8 bases in the middle. This TCR was recovered from an adult with an advanced solid tumor such as melanoma, head and neck, liver or kidney cancer. The chain is built from TRBV10-1 and TRBJ1-1, with D perhaps TRBD1 (5 bases). This specimen consisted of CD4+ or CD8+ T cells sorted from blood, obtained in a trial of the OX40 agonist ivuxolimab. CDR3 DNA sequence: TGCGCCAGCAGGGACACTCACACTGAAGCTTTCTTT. Amino acid sequence: CASRDTHTEAFF.